These 22 T cell receptor beta chains were all obtained from the same sample, sequenced in a study of shared clonotypes between healthy human individuals. This table comes from immunoSEQ multiplex PCR, and its TCRdb copy is limited to in-frame clones, with some not included. The sample lists about 490,000 clones, 78% seen once, with approximately 12% in the top ten. Sequencing was done on a sample of PBMCs. Source of these receptors: a woman aged 40 to 50 in good health. Some clones in this sample may be carry-over from other donors' samples.

The V gene is TRBV28, the J gene TRBJ2-4; 7 bases agree with TRBD1. V lost 5 bases and J lost 1; bases outside the gene matches: 5. CDR1 is MDHEN and CDR2 is SYDVKM in the germline V gene. The CDR3 sequence is 15 residues long. CDR3 loop: CASSGQEVAKNIQYF. CDR3 DNA: TGTGCCAGCAGTGGACAGGAGGTGGCCAAAAACATTCAGTACTTC.

In its sample, this clone was seen once. Within the sample, other DNA sequences also encode this same CDR3. The V call is TRBV5-6, the J call TRBJ2-1; 11 bases align to TRBD2. Germline loops: CDR1 SGHDT, CDR2 YYEEEE. The V gene end was trimmed by 2 bases and the J gene end by 3 bases; junction bases not matched to a gene: 1. This CDR3 has 15 amino acids. CDR3: CASSLLAGVYNEQFF. CDR3 bases: TGTGCCAGCAGCTTACTAGCGGGAGTCTACAATGAGCAGTTCTTC.

The V gene is TRBV5-5, the J gene TRBJ1-2; D is perhaps TRBD1 (5 bases). V gave up 4 bases and J gave up 8 bases, with 21 bases separating them. CDR1 and CDR2 (germline): SGHKS, YYEKEE (reference sequence). The CDR3 is made up of 15 amino acids. The DNA for the CDR3 is TGTGCCAGCAGCCGGACCTCGGGGGAGTCTTTCGGCTACACCTTC. It specifies CASSRTSGESFGYTF.

The chain joins TRBV7-2 to TRBJ1-1, with D tentatively TRBD1 (6 bases). The CDR3 consists of 12 residues. Between the trimmed V and J ends, which lost 6 bases and 6 bases, there was a span of 11 bases. Germline CDR1 SGHTA, CDR2 FQGNSA. The CDR3 loop is CASSPRGAEAFF. The CDR3 DNA follows: TGTGCCAGCAGTCCGAGGGGGGCTGAAGCTTTCTTT.

The rearrangement links TRBV7-2 to TRBJ2-1; 7 bases are a match to TRBD2. CDR3 length: 16 amino acids. V lost 1 base to trimming and J lost 6 bases; unmatched junction nucleotides: 9. Germline V gene data show CDR1 as SGHTA and CDR2 as FQGNSA. CDR3 coding DNA: TGTGCCAGCAGCTTAGTTTGGACTAGTCGAGGCAATGAGCAGTTCTTC. Its protein is CASSLVWTSRGNEQFF.

The genes are TRBV6-5 and TRBJ2-7; TRBD2 matches at 7 bases. The CDR3 consists of 12 residues. The V segment lost 6 bases and the J segment 7 bases; nucleotides outside the gene matches: 6. The V gene's germline CDR1 is MNHEY and CDR2 SVGAGI. CDR3: CASRPSGGEQYF. The CDR3, as DNA: TGTGCCAGCAGACCTAGCGGCGGGGAGCAGTACTTC.

The V call is TRBV7-9, the J call TRBJ1-4; D uncertain. The CDR3 consists of 14 residues. The V end was cut by 1 base, the J end by 4 bases, with 7 bases between. Per the germline V gene, CDR1 is SEHNR and CDR2 is FQNEAQ (reference sequence). CDR3 nucleotides: TGTGCCAGCAGCTTAGACAGAATTAATGAAAAACTGTTTTTT. It is translated as CASSLDRINEKLFF.

DNA of the CDR3: TGCGCCAGCAGCAACCCGGGACAGGGATTCAATGAGCAGTTCTTC. Its translation: CASSNPGQGFNEQFF. The chain couples TRBV5-1 to TRBJ2-1; 9 nucleotides agree with TRBD1. In germline, CDR1 is SGHRS, CDR2 YFSETQ. This CDR3 comprises 15 residues. With V trimmed by 4 bases and J by 6 bases, 8 bases remained unmatched. The whole variable domain, remainder taken from reference TRBV5-1 and TRBJ2-1, is KAGVTQTPRYLIKTRGQQVTLSCSPISGHRSVSWYQQTPGQGLQFLFEYFSETQRNKGNFPGRFSGRQFSNSRSEMNVSTLELGDSALYLCASSNPGQGFNEQFFGPGTRLTVL.

The genes are TRBV7-9 and TRBJ2-7; D is undetermined. CDR1 and CDR2 from the germline V gene are SEHNR and FQNEAQ (reference sequence). The CDR3 loop spans 14 amino acids. V was pared by 5 bases and J by 3 bases, with 14 bases between. CDR3 sequence (DNA): TGTGCCAGCAGCGCCTCGAACGAGAACTACGAGCAGTACTTC. Its protein is CASSASNENYEQYF.

The chain is built from TRBV7-7 and TRBJ1-2, with D uncertain. Germline CDR1 and CDR2: SSHAT and FNYEAQ (reference sequence). V dropped 5 bases and J dropped 4 bases, with 20 bases sitting between them. This CDR3 contains 16 residues. CDR3 nucleotide sequence: TGTGCCAGCAGCCATTCGTGTTGCCGAAAGACCTATGGCTACACCTTC. It codes for CASSHSCCRKTYGYTF.

V usage is TRBV7-2 and J usage is TRBJ2-7, with D possibly matching TRBD1 (5 bases). CDR3 length equals 13 residues. V gave up 5 bases and J gave up 0 bases, with 8 bases separating them. Looked up from germline, CDR1 is SGHTA and CDR2 is FQGNSA. CDR3 sequence reads: CASSKDISYEQYF. DNA for the CDR3: TGTGCCAGCAGCAAGGACATCTCCTACGAGCAGTACTTC.

V is TRBV28 and J is TRBJ1-3; D uncertain. Trimming stripped 3 bases from V and 7 bases from J, with 7 bases between. This CDR3 contains 12 residues. CDR1 is MDHEN and CDR2 is SYDVKM in the germline V gene. CDR3 nucleotide sequence: TGTGCCAGCAGTTTCGCAACCAACACCATATATTTT. Protein product: CASSFATNTIYF.

V is TRBV9 and J is TRBJ2-1, with D possibly matching TRBD2 (6 bases). The CDR3 covers 16 residues. Trimming stripped 4 bases from V and 4 bases from J, with 18 bases between. In germline, CDR1 is SGDLS, CDR2 YYNGEE. The CDR3 sequence is CASSPRDWRAYNEQFF. The DNA for the CDR3 is TGTGCCAGCAGCCCACGGGACTGGAGGGCTTACAATGAGCAGTTCTTC.

The gene calls are TRBV18 and TRBJ2-3; D is uncertain. The V end lost 4 bases, the J end lost 5 bases, and 4 bases lay between the germline ends. Germline CDR1 KGHSH, CDR2 LQKENI. The CDR3 has 11 amino acids. The CDR3 loop reads CASSLVDTQYF. The CDR3 DNA reads TGTGCCAGCTCACTCGTAGATACGCAGTATTTT.

The CDR3 loop is CASSQYNEQFF. Written as DNA, the CDR3 is TGTGCCAGCAGTCAATACAATGAGCAGTTCTTC. The chain recombines TRBV13 with TRBJ2-1; the D is unclear. Per germline, CDR1 PRHDT and CDR2 FYEKMQ (reference sequence). Deletions cut 6 bases from V and 4 bases from J, with 4 bases between. The CDR3 covers 11 residues.

This clone has a handful of counts. The chain combines TRBV18 with TRBJ2-7, with D unresolved. There are 15 residues in the CDR3. V was trimmed by 6 bases and J by 2 bases, leaving 17 bases between them. Germline-derived CDR1 and CDR2 are KGHSH and LQKENI. The CDR3 reads CASSLMPPPTYEQYF. In DNA, the CDR3 is TGTGCCAGCTCCCTCATGCCACCGCCAACCTACGAGCAGTACTTC.

V usage is TRBV5-1 and J usage is TRBJ1-2; no firm D call. The CDR3 sequence is 15 residues long. V dropped 0 bases and J dropped 0 bases, with 9 bases sitting between them. The V gene's germline CDR1 is SGHRS and CDR2 YFSETQ. CDR3: CASSLVSGANYGYTF. CDR3 sequence (DNA): TGCGCCAGCAGCTTGGTGTCTGGGGCTAACTATGGCTACACCTTC.

The table lists this clone with a count of one. The chain is built from TRBV5-8 and TRBJ1-1; D gene ambiguous. The CDR3 consists of 15 residues. The V end lost 0 bases, the J end lost 0 bases, and 9 bases lay between the germline ends. The germline V gene has CDR1 SGHTS and CDR2 YDEGEE. The DNA for the CDR3 is TGTGCCAGCAGCTTGGAAGCCGGGCTGAACACTGAAGCTTTCTTT. Its translation is CASSLEAGLNTEAFF.

This chain links TRBV28 with TRBJ1-6; perhaps TRBD1 as D (6 bases). The germline CDR1 and CDR2 sequences are MDHEN and SYDVKM. There are 14 residues in the CDR3. Trimming pared 5 bases from V and 12 bases from J, leaving 17 bases between. CDR3 nucleotides: TGTGCCAGCAGTCCCGGACAGACAGCTAAACCCCTCCACTTT. Translation: CASSPGQTAKPLHF.

This clone came up once. This sequence joins TRBV11-2 and TRBJ2-2; 7 nucleotides line up with TRBD1. V shed 1 base and J 6 bases; nucleotides not matched to a gene: 8. This CDR3 comprises 16 residues. Germline values: CDR1 SGHAT, CDR2 FQNNGV. The CDR3 loop is CASSLAATGMPGELFF. CDR3 DNA sequence: TGTGCCAGCAGCTTAGCCGCGACAGGGATGCCCGGGGAGCTGTTTTTT.

The gene calls are TRBV30 and TRBJ2-5; the D gene is possibly TRBD2 (6 bases). The germline CDR1 and CDR2 sequences are GTSNPN and SVGIG (reference sequence). The V gene lost 4 bases and the J gene lost 5 bases, with 11 bases spanning the gap. This CDR3 is 12 amino acids long. The DNA for the CDR3 is TGTGCCTGGACTAGCGTCTCGGAGACCCAGTACTTC. Translating gives CAWTSVSETQYF.

This clone was counted between two and nine times. V usage is TRBV6-1 and J usage is TRBJ1-1, with 7 bases lining up with TRBD1. The germline CDR1 and CDR2 sequences are MNHNS and SASEGT. J was trimmed by 5 bases and V by 7 bases; bases with no gene match: 10. This CDR3 region has 14 residues. The CDR3 nucleotides read TGTGCCAGCACCCCGACAGGGCTTCGGACTGAAGCTTTCTTT. Amino acids: CASTPTGLRTEAFF.